This T cell receptor beta chain was captured by sequencing in a study of blood T cell repertoires in COVID-19. Study as a whole: Material from acute and convalescent COVID-19 was sourced from the United States, Italy and Spain.

As originally analysed: How many nucleated cells were present was estimated from reference gene primer amplification. This table comes from immunoSEQ multiplex PCR, and its TCRdb copy is limited to in-frame clones, with some not included. For V, J and clone size, that table is used; D and trimming come from the DNA. Here the sample spans 200,000 to 300,000 clones, around 90% being singletons. The V segment lost 1 base and the J segment 2 bases; nucleotides outside the gene matches: 8. This CDR3 region has 17 residues. From germline, CDR1 is LGHDT and CDR2 YNNKEL (reference sequence). The chain recombines TRBV3-1 (or the pseudogene TRBV3-2) with TRBJ2-7; 10 nucleotides line up with TRBD2. This clonotype originated in a woman aged 25 to 39 with acute or convalescent COVID-19. Sequenced sample: peripheral blood. DNA for the CDR3: TGTGCCAGCAGCCAAGTCTCTAGCGGGAGTTTACCCTACGAGCAGTACTTC. It codes for CASSQVSSGSLPYEQYF.